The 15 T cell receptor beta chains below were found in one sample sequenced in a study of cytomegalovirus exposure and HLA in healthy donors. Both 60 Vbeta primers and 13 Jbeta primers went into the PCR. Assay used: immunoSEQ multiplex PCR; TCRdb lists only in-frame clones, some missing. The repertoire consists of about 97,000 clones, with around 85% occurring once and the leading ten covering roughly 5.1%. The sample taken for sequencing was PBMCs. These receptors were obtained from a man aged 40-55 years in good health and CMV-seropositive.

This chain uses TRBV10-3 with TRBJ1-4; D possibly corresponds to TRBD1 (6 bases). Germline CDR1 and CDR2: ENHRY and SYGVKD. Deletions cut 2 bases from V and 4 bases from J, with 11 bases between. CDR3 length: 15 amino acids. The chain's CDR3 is CAISENQGNNEKLFF. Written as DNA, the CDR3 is TGTGCCATCAGTGAGAATCAGGGGAATAATGAAAAACTGTTTTTT.

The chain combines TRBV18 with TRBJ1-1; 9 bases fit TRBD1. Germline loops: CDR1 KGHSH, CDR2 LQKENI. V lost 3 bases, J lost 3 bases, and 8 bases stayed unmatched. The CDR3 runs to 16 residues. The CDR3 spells CASSPPGTGTDTEAFF. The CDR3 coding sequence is TGTGCCAGCTCACCCCCTGGGACAGGGACGGACACTGAAGCTTTCTTT.

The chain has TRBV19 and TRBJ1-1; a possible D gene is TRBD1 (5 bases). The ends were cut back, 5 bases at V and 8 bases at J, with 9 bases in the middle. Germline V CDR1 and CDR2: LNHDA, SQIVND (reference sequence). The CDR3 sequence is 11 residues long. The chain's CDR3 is CASSARVEAFF. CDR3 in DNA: TGTGCCAGTAGTGCCAGGGTGGAAGCTTTCTTT.

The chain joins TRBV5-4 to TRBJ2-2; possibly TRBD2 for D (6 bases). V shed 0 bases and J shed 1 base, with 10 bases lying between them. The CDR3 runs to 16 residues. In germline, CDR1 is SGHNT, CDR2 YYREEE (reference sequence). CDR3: CASSLAIGGNTGELFF. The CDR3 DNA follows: TGTGCCAGCAGCTTGGCCATCGGGGGGAACACCGGGGAGCTGTTTTTT.

CDR3 sequence (DNA): TGCGCCAGCAGCGGGGGAGGAGAAAAACTGTTTTTT. This gives the protein CASSGGGEKLFF. The V call is TRBV5-1, the J call TRBJ1-4, with a weak D call TRBD1 (5 bases). Trimming left V 4 bases short and J 8 bases short, with 9 bases between. This CDR3 is 12 amino acids long. CDR1 and CDR2 (germline): SGHRS, YFSETQ.

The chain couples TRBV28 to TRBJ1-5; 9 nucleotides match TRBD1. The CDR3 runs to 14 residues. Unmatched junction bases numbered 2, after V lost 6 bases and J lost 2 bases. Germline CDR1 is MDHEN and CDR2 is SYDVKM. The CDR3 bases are TGTGCCAGCAGGGGACAGGGAGGCAATCAGCCCCAGCATTTT. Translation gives CASRGQGGNQPQHF. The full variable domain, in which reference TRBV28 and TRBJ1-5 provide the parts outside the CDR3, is DVKVTQSSRYLVKRTGEKVFLECVQDMDHENMFWYRQDPGLGLRLIYFSYDVKMKEKGDIPEGYSVSREKKERFSLILESASTNQTSMYLCASRGQGGNQPQHFGDGTRLSIL.

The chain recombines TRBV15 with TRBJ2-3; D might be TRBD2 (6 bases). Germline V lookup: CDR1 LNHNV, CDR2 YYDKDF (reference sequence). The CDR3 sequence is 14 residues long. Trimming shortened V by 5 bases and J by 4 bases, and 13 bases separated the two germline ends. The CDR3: CATSLAAPSDTQYF. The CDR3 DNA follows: TGTGCCACCAGCTTAGCGGCCCCATCAGATACGCAGTATTTT.

In DNA form, the CDR3 reads TGTGCCAGCAGCTTAAGGGTGGTCATGGGCAGGGATAATCAGCCCCAGCATTTT. Its translation: CASSLRVVMGRDNQPQHF. The chain combines TRBV5-6 with TRBJ1-5; a possible D gene is TRBD1 (5 bases). The CDR3 has 18 amino acids. V lost 2 bases, J lost 4 bases, and 22 bases lay in between. Germline V gene lookup returns CDR1 SGHDT and CDR2 YYEEEE.

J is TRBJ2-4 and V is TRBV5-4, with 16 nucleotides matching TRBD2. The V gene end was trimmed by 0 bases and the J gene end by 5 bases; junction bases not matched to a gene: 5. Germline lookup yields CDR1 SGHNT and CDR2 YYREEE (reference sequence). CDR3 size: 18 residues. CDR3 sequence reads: CASSLGGLAGGPQNIQYF. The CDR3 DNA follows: TGTGCCAGCAGCTTGGGGGGACTAGCGGGAGGGCCCCAAAACATTCAGTACTTC.

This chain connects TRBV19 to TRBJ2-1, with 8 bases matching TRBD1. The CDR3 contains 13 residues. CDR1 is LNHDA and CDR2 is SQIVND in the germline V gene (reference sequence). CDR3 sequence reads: CTTQDRAYNEQFF. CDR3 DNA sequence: TGTACCACCCAGGACAGGGCCTACAATGAGCAGTTCTTC.

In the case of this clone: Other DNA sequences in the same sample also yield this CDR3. The CDR3 here is CASSPQGPTEAFF. CDR3 coding DNA: TGTGCCAGCTCGCCACAGGGCCCCACTGAAGCTTTCTTT. The V and J genes are TRBV9 and TRBJ1-1, with a possible D match to TRBD1 (6 bases). This CDR3 has 13 amino acids. Germline CDR1 reads SGDLS; CDR2 reads YYNGEE. Between the trimmed V and J ends, which lost 7 bases and 4 bases, there was a span of 14 bases. The whole variable domain, remainder taken from reference TRBV9 and TRBJ1-1, is DSGVTQTPKHLITATGQRVTLRCSPRSGDLSVYWYQQSLDQGLQFLIQYYNGEERAKGNILERFSAQQFPDLHSELNLSSLELGDSALYFCASSPQGPTEAFFGQGTRLTVV.

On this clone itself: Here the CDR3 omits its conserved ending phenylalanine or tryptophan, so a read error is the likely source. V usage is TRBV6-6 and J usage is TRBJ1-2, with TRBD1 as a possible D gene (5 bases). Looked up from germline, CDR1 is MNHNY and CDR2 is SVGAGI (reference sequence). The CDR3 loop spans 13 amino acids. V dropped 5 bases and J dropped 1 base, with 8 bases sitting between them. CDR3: CASSQTDNYGYTL. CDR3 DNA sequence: TGTGCCAGCAGTCAGACAGATAACTATGGCTACACCCTC.

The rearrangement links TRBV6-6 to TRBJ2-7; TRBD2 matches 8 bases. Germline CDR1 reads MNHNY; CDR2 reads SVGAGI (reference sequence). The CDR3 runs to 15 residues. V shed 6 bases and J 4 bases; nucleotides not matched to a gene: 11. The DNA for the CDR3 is TGTGCCAGCAGCTTAGAGCTAGCGGGCCCTTACGAGCAGTACTTC. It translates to CASSLELAGPYEQYF.

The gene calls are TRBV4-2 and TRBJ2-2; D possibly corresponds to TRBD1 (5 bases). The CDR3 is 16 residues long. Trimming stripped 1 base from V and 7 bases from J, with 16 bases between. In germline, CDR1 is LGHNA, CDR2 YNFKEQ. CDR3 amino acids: CASSQGAAGMGGELFF. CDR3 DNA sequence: TGTGCCAGCAGCCAAGGCGCGGCAGGGATGGGCGGGGAGCTGTTTTTT.

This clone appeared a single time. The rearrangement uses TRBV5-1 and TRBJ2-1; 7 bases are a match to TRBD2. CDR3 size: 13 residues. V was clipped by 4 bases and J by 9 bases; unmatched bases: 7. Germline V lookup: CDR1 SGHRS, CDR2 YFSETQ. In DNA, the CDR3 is TGCGCCAGCAGCCCCGGACTAGTCCGTGAGCAGTTCTTC. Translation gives CASSPGLVREQFF.